These 16 T cell receptor beta chains came from one sample sequenced in a study of identical twins. MiXCR, applied by TCRdb to the 5' RACE reads, yields one record per CDR3 protein. This table holds more than 350,000 distinct CDR3 sequences, roughly 10% found once. Source material: naive T cells sorted from blood. These receptors were obtained from a woman aged 45-65 years in good health.

The chain joins TRBV10-3 to TRBJ1-1, with a possible D match to TRBD1 (6 bases). In germline, CDR1 is ENHRY, CDR2 SYGVKD. This CDR3 spans 14 amino acids. V was cut by 4 bases and J by 5 bases, with 14 bases left in between. In DNA, the CDR3 is TGTGCCATCAGTGGCAGGGGATGTGGTACTGAAGCTTTCTTT. Its protein product is CAISGRGCGTEAFF.

This CDR3 reads CASSSLAGANEQFF. DNA for the CDR3: TGTGCCAGCAGTTCCCTGGCGGGTGCCAATGAGCAGTTCTTC. The chain uses TRBV6-5 and TRBJ2-1; D may be TRBD2 (5 bases). This CDR3 is 14 amino acids long. V lost 4 bases to trimming and J lost 6 bases, with 13 bases between them. Germline CDR1 MNHEY, CDR2 SVGAGI.

In this sample, this clonotype turned up many times. V gene TRBV7-2 combines with J gene TRBJ2-1, with a possible D match to TRBD2 (5 bases). Germline V gives CDR1 SGHTA, CDR2 FQGNSA. The germline V and J ends were trimmed by 8 bases and 1 base, with 15 bases remaining between them. The CDR3 is 15 residues long. CDR3 in amino acids: CASVRRAISYNEQFF. In DNA form, the CDR3 reads TGTGCCAGCGTTCGGCGGGCAATATCCTACAATGAGCAGTTCTTC. Filled out from reference TRBV7-2 and TRBJ2-1, the complete variable domain reads GAGVSQSPSNKVTEKGKDVELRCDPISGHTALYWYRQSLGQGLEFLIYFQGNSAPDKSGLPSDRFSAERTGGSVSTLTIQRTQQEDSAVYLCASVRRAISYNEQFFGPGTRLTVL.

The chain has TRBV6-4 and TRBJ2-1, with TRBD2 matching 7 bases. Germline V gives CDR1 MRHNA, CDR2 SNTAGT. The V gene end was trimmed by 4 bases and the J gene end by 4 bases; junction bases not matched to a gene: 7. This CDR3 region has 15 residues. CDR3 DNA sequence: TGTGCCAGCAGTGTTAACGGGAGGCCATACAATGAGCAGTTCTTC. This encodes CASSVNGRPYNEQFF.

The chain is built from TRBV15 and TRBJ2-1; 10 nucleotides align to TRBD2. Trimming cost V 2 bases and J 8 bases; bases outside gene matches: 6. The CDR3 is 15 residues long. Germline CDR1 reads LNHNV; CDR2 reads YYDKDF (reference sequence). CDR3 residues: CATSRTGTSDDEQFF. In DNA, the CDR3 is TGTGCCACCAGCAGAACCGGGACTAGCGACGATGAGCAGTTCTTC.

This sequence joins TRBV24-1 and TRBJ2-2, with TRBD2 matching 10 bases. V dropped 5 bases and J dropped 0; count of bases not matched to a gene: 14. Per the germline V gene, CDR1 is KGHDR and CDR2 is SFDVKD. The CDR3 totals 20 residues. DNA of the CDR3: TGTGCCACCAGTGTCGGGCCCTTAGGACTAGCGGTAACGAACACCGGGGAGCTGTTTTTT. Amino acids: CATSVGPLGLAVTNTGELFF.

Ten or more counts support this clonotype. The chain couples TRBV12-3 or TRBV12-4 to TRBJ1-5; a possible D gene is TRBD1 (5 bases). Trimming removed 1 base at V and 11 bases at J, with 12 bases between. The CDR3 runs 13 residues. CDR3 DNA: TGTGCCAGCAGTTTAGGCGGGGCCGCGGCCCAGCATTTT. It specifies CASSLGGAAAQHF.

This clonotype was seen more than once but under ten times. Relative to the germline gene, one junction end is altered; a read error may explain this. This rearrangement joins TRBV12-3 or TRBV12-4 to TRBJ2-2, with D perhaps TRBD1 (6 bases). There are 17 residues in the CDR3. CDR3 amino acids: CASSLARTAKNTGELFF. In DNA, the CDR3 is TGTGCCAGCAGTCTAGCACGGACAGCAAAGAACACCGGGGAGCTGTTTTTT.

The chain joins TRBV5-1 to TRBJ2-1; 7 bases map to TRBD1. V lost 4 bases and J lost 5; bases outside the gene matches: 18. The CDR3 covers 18 residues. Per the germline V gene, CDR1 is SGHRS and CDR2 is YFSETQ. Here the CDR3 reads CASSLRGERQGINNEQFF. The DNA of the CDR3 is TGCGCCAGCAGCCTAAGAGGGGAACGACAGGGTATTAACAATGAGCAGTTCTTC. The whole variable domain, filled in from reference TRBV5-1 and TRBJ2-1, reads KAGVTQTPRYLIKTRGQQVTLSCSPISGHRSVSWYQQTPGQGLQFLFEYFSETQRNKGNFPGRFSGRQFSNSRSEMNVSTLELGDSALYLCASSLRGERQGINNEQFFGPGTRLTVL.

This clonotype was observed a few times. The rearrangement links TRBV7-9 to TRBJ2-5; D could derive from TRBD1 or TRBD2 (5 bases each). CDR3 length: 13 amino acids. Trimming shortened V by 4 bases and J by 4 bases, and 10 bases separated the two germline ends. Germline CDR1 SEHNR, CDR2 FQNEAQ (reference sequence). The CDR3 DNA follows: TGTGCCAGCAGCTCAACTAGGGGAGAGACCCAGTACTTC. Protein product: CASSSTRGETQYF. Full variable domain (remainder filled in from reference TRBV7-9 and TRBJ2-5): DTGVSQNPRHKITKRGQNVTFRCDPISEHNRLYWYRQTLGQGPEFLTYFQNEAQLEKSRLLSDRFSAERPKGSFSTLEIQRTEQGDSAMYLCASSSTRGETQYFGPGTRLLVL.

The V gene is TRBV3-1, the J gene TRBJ1-3; no clear D. V was clipped by 6 bases and J by 0 bases, with 12 bases between them. CDR1 and CDR2 from the germline V gene are LGHDT and YNNKEL (reference sequence). This CDR3 is 15 amino acids long. The CDR3 spells CASSSPGASGNTIYF. In DNA, the CDR3 is TGTGCCAGCAGTTCCCCAGGAGCCTCTGGAAACACCATATATTTT.

Ten or more counts support this clonotype. This chain joins TRBV27 and TRBJ2-1, with a tentative D call TRBD1 (6 bases). CDR3 length: 13 amino acids. CDR1 is MNHEY and CDR2 is SMNVEV in the germline V gene (reference sequence). With 5 bases removed from V and 6 bases from J, the gap between germline ends came to 11 bases. CDR3 sequence reads: CASSPRTVNEQFF. CDR3 nucleotides: TGTGCCAGCAGTCCCCGGACAGTCAATGAGCAGTTCTTC.

This clonotype showed up just a few times. This chain connects TRBV27 to TRBJ2-7; tentatively, D is TRBD1 or TRBD2 (6 bases each). V was pared by 3 bases and J by 2 bases, with 11 bases between. This CDR3 has 14 residues. CDR1 is MNHEY, CDR2 SMNVEV, per germline (reference sequence). CDR3 nucleotides: TGTGCCAGCAGTTTCGGGGGCAGGGCCTACGAGCAGTACTTC. Protein product: CASSFGGRAYEQYF.

This clonotype was seen ten or more times. This chain uses TRBV27 with TRBJ2-1; 9 bases map to TRBD2. The CDR3 contains 15 residues. CDR1 is MNHEY and CDR2 is SMNVEV in the germline V gene (reference sequence). V gave up 7 bases and J gave up 7 bases; unmatched junction bases: 11. CDR3 in amino acids: CASTFLGGGENEQFF. For the CDR3, the DNA is TGTGCCAGCACCTTTCTGGGCGGGGGGGAGAATGAGCAGTTCTTC.

The V gene is TRBV9, the J gene TRBJ1-4, with D unresolved. Trimming shortened V by 1 base and J by 5 bases, and 12 bases separated the two germline ends. The CDR3 spans 15 residues. Per germline, CDR1 SGDLS and CDR2 YYNGEE. CDR3: CASSVSHVGNEKLFF. The CDR3, as DNA: TGTGCCAGCAGCGTAAGTCACGTGGGGAATGAAAAACTGTTTTTT.

The chain has TRBV12-3 or TRBV12-4 and TRBJ2-5, with 7 bases matching TRBD1. The CDR3 is 17 residues long. J lost 0 bases, V lost 5 bases, and 12 bases had no gene match. CDR3 protein: CASSKGGRGMYQETQYF. The CDR3 DNA reads as TGTGCCAGCAGTAAAGGTGGCAGGGGGATGTACCAAGAGACCCAGTACTTC.